This T cell receptor beta chain was captured by sequencing in a study of cytomegalovirus exposure and HLA in healthy donors. This CDR3 is built from 13 residues. From germline, CDR1 is SGHNT and CDR2 YYREEE (reference sequence). The V and J ends lost 1 base and 6 bases, in that order; junction bases with no gene match: 2. The PCR ran on 60 Vbeta and 13 Jbeta primers. TCRdb keeps only in-frame clones here, not all; method: immunoSEQ multiplex PCR. The sample has 150,000 or so clones, roughly 79% seen once. The sequence derives from a male donor in good health and CMV-seronegative. V is TRBV5-4 and J is TRBJ2-5; 8 bases are a match to TRBD1. Sequencing was carried out using PBMCs. CDR3 coding DNA: TGTGCCAGCAGCTTGCGGACAGGGAAGACCCAGTACTTC. It translates to CASSLRTGKTQYF.